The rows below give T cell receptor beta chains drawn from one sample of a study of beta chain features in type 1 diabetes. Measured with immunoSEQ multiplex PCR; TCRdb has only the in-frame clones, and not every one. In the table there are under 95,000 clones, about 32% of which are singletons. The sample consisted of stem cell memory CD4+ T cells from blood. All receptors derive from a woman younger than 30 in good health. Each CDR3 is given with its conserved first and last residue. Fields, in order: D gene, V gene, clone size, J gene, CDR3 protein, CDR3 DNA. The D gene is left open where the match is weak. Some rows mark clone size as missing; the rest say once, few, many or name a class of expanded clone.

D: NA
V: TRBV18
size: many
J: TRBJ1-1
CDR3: CASSPPAGNTEAFF
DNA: TGTGCCAGCTCACCACCGGCGGGGAACACTGAAGCTTTCTTT

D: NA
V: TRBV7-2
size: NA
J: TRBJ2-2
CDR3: CASSRDPGNTGELFF
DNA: TGTGCCAGCAGCCGTGACCCAGGGAACACCGGGGAGCTGTTTTTT

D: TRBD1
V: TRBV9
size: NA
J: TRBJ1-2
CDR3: CASSNRGESYTF
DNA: TGTGCCAGCAGTAACAGGGGGGAGAGCTACACCTTC

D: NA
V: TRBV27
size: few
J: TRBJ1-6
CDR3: CASSFGQPQSSYNSPLHF
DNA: TGTGCCAGCAGTTTCGGACAGCCCCAGAGCTCCTATAATTCACCCCTCCACTTT

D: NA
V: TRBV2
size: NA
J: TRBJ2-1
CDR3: CASRGTSSYNEQFF
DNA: TGTGCCAGCCGCGGGACGAGCTCCTACAATGAGCAGTTCTTC

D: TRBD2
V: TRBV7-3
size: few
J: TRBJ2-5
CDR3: CASSISGGPQETQYF
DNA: TGTGCCAGCAGCATCAGCGGGGGCCCCCAAGAGACCCAGTACTTC

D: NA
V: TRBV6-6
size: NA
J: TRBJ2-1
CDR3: CASEVRGYNEQFF
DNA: TGTGCCAGCGAAGTCCGAGGGTACAATGAGCAGTTCTTC

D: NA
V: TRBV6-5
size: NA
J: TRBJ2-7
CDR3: CASSSGSVYEQYF
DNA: TGTGCCAGCAGCTCTGGTAGCGTCTACGAGCAGTACTTC

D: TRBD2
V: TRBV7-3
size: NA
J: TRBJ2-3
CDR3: CASSPGLAGGADTQYF
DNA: TGTGCCAGCAGCCCGGGACTAGCGGGAGGGGCAGATACGCAGTATTTT

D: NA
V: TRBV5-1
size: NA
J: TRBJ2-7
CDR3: CASSLRLGGSSYEQYF
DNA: TGCGCCAGCAGCTTAAGGCTCGGAGGTAGCTCCTACGAGCAGTACTTC

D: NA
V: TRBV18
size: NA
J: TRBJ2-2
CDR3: CASSPGQGNTGELFF
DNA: TGTGCCAGCTCACCAGGGCAGGGGAACACCGGGGAGCTGTTTTTT

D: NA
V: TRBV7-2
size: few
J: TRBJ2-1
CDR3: CASSSGQYNEQFF
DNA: TGTGCCAGCAGCTCAGGACAATACAATGAGCAGTTCTTC

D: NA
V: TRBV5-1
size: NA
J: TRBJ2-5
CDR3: CASSFIGEETQYF
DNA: TGCGCCAGCAGCTTTATAGGGGAAGAGACCCAGTACTTC

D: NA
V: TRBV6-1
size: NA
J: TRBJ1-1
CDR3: CASTPRRGVGTEAFF
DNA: TGTGCCAGCACTCCCCGCCGGGGGGTGGGCACTGAAGCTTTCTTT

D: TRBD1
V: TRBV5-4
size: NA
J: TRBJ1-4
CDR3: CASSRGQGGEKLFF
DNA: TGTGCCAGCAGCCGCGGACAGGGGGGAGAAAAACTGTTTTTT

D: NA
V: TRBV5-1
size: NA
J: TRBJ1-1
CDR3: CASSPEDGITEAFF
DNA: TGCGCCAGCAGCCCGGAGGACGGCATCACTGAAGCTTTCTTT

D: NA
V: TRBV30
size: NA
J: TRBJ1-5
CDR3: CAWSAEQGQPQHF
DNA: TGTGCCTGGAGTGCAGAGCAGGGTCAGCCCCAGCATTTT

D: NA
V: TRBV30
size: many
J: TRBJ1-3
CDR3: CAWTHEHSGNTIYF
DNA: TGTGCCTGGACCCATGAACACTCTGGAAACACCATATATTTT

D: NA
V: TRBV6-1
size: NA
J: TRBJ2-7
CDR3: CASRQGGEQYF
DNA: TGTGCCAGCCGGCAGGGGGGCGAGCAGTACTTC

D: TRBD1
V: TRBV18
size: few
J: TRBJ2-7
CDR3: CASSPNRGDHEQYF
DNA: TGTGCCAGCTCACCAAACAGGGGGGACCACGAGCAGTACTTC

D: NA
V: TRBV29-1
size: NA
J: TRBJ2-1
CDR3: CSGDMLSYNEQFF
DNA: TGCAGCGGAGACATGCTCTCCTACAATGAGCAGTTCTTC

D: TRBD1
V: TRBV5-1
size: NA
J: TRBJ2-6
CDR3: CASKQGSSGANVLTF
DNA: TGCGCCAGCAAACAGGGGTCCTCTGGGGCCAACGTCCTGACTTTC

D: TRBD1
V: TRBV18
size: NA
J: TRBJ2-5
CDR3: CASSPDREETQYF
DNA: TGTGCCAGCTCACCGGACAGGGAAGAGACCCAGTACTTC

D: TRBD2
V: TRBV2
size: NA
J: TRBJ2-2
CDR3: CASIRGEGTGELFF
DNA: TGTGCCAGCATACGGGGGGAGGGGACCGGGGAGCTGTTTTTT

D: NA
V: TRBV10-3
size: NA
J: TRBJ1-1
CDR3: CAAAGQTSNTEAFF
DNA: TGTGCCGCCGCTGGACAGACATCGAACACTGAAGCTTTCTTT

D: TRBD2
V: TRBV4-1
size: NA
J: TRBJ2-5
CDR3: CASSRASGGLGETQYF
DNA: TGCGCCAGCAGCCGGGCTAGCGGGGGTCTAGGAGAGACCCAGTACTTC

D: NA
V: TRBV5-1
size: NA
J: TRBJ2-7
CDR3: CASSLAFEEQYF
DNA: TGCGCCAGCAGCTTGGCGTTCGAGGAGCAGTACTTC